This T cell receptor beta chain was recorded in a study of T cell changes during pregnancy in multiple sclerosis. Germline V gives CDR1 MNHEY, CDR2 SVGAGI. V was pared by 6 bases and J by 0 bases, with 4 bases of the junction left unmatched. The CDR3 has 15 residues. The protocol was immunoSEQ multiplex PCR, while the TCRdb copy is restricted to in-frame clones and leaves out a portion. Of 90,000 to 120,000 clones detected, roughly 92% appear once; the ten largest clones hold around 3.5%. V gene TRBV6-5 combines with J gene TRBJ1-4; 7 bases match TRBD1. The sequenced sample was peripheral blood, obtained after pregnancy. The receptor comes from a female donor with multiple sclerosis, enrolled in a pregnancy study. In DNA, the CDR3 is TGTGCCAGCAGGGACCAGGGGGCAACTAATGAAAAACTGTTTTTT. It translates to CASRDQGATNEKLFF.